A single sample is the source of the 7 T cell receptor beta chains below, sequenced in a study of T cells in Graves' hyperthyroidism and ophthalmopathy. RNA transcripts served as the template for amplifying TCR beta CDR3 regions. The primer set for the first-round RT-PCR of the TCR CDR3 was HTBI. TCRdb recomputed calls from the multiplex PCR reads with MiXCR, one row per CDR3 protein. There are some 400,000 distinct CDR3 sequences in the sample; roughly 13% occur only once, and around 21% lies in the top ten. The sample taken for sequencing was blood. These receptors all come from a man in his thirties or forties with Graves' hyperthyroidism that later progressed to Graves' ophthalmopathy.

Note on this clonotype: A read error is possible here, since a much larger clone lies one base away. This sequence joins TRBV28 and TRBJ1-5; no reliable D call. Deletions cut 5 bases from V and 4 bases from J, with 15 bases between. There are 15 residues in the CDR3. Germline CDR1 reads MDHEN; CDR2 reads SYDVKM. The CDR3 DNA reads as TGTGCCAGCAGTGAAGAGGCGGGAAAAAATCAGCCCCAGCATTTT. It specifies CASSEEAGKNQPQHF.

This clonotype was counted at least ten times. This chain joins TRBV5-1 and TRBJ1-4; 8 bases map to TRBD1. V shed 1 base and J 7 bases; nucleotides not matched to a gene: 9. This CDR3 has 16 residues. The V gene's germline CDR1 is SGHRS and CDR2 YFSETQ. The CDR3 sequence is CASSLYIGQGFEKLFF. The CDR3 DNA reads TGCGCCAGCAGCTTGTATATCGGACAGGGTTTTGAAAAACTGTTTTTT.

The chain carries TRBV6-1 and TRBJ1-2, with 7 nucleotides matching TRBD1. There are 14 residues in the CDR3. J was trimmed by 5 bases and V by 6 bases; bases with no gene match: 9. From germline, CDR1 is MNHNS and CDR2 SASEGT. The CDR3: CASRGPGQRYGYTF. The CDR3 DNA sequence: TGTGCCAGCAGAGGACCGGGACAGAGATATGGCTACACCTTC.

This clonotype was counted only a few times. V is TRBV6-1 and J is TRBJ2-1, with TRBD2 matching over 8 bases. V gave up 6 bases and J gave up 7 bases; unmatched junction bases: 8. Germline V gene sequence: CDR1 MNHNS, CDR2 SASEGT. The CDR3 extends over 14 amino acids. The CDR3 here is CASRTGGPRNEQFF. CDR3 DNA sequence: TGTGCCAGCAGGACGGGGGGGCCCCGGAATGAGCAGTTCTTC.

This clonotype has just a few counts. The chain recombines TRBV10-1 with TRBJ2-3, with no clear D. V was cut by 0 bases and J by 2 bases, with 6 bases left in between. Germline values: CDR1 WNHNN, CDR2 SYGVQD (reference sequence). There are 14 residues in the CDR3. The DNA for the CDR3 is TGCGCCAGCAGTGAGTCCCAGCCCACAGATACGCAGTATTTT. Translating gives CASSESQPTDTQYF.

This clonotype was observed a handful of times. The CDR3 bases are TGCGCCAGCAGCTTGTCCAGGGACAGGGGTACCATGAACACTGAAGCTTTCTTT. This translates into CASSLSRDRGTMNTEAFF. The chain links TRBV5-1 to TRBJ1-1; 10 bases align to TRBD1. V lost 1 base and J lost 0; bases outside the gene matches: 9. The CDR3 is 18 residues long. The germline V gene encodes CDR1 SGHRS and CDR2 YFSETQ. Together with reference TRBV5-1 and TRBJ1-1, the CDR3 gives the full variable domain: KAGVTQTPRYLIKTRGQQVTLSCSPISGHRSVSWYQQTPGQGLQFLFEYFSETQRNKGNFPGRFSGRQFSNSRSEMNVSTLELGDSALYLCASSLSRDRGTMNTEAFFGQGTRLTVV.

The chain couples TRBV6-1 to TRBJ2-1; TRBD1 matches 7 bases. J lost 6 bases, V lost 5 bases, and 7 bases had no gene match. Germline CDR1 reads MNHNS; CDR2 reads SASEGT. There are 14 residues in the CDR3. CDR3 nucleotide sequence: TGTGCCAGCAGTAAAGACAGGGACGTCAATGAGCAGTTCTTC. Translating it yields CASSKDRDVNEQFF.